This T cell receptor beta chain is drawn from a study of PD-L1 blockade in urothelial cancer. Time point in this sample: peripheral blood 6 weeks after treatment start. Produced via immunoSEQ multiplex PCR; TCRdb's table is partial and in-frame only. Among roughly 50,000 clones, approximately 80% were seen once, and the ten largest hold just over 8.5%. J was trimmed by 8 bases and V by 4 bases; bases with no gene match: 4. The CDR3 covers 14 residues. The germline gives CDR1 MNHNS, CDR2 SASEGT. Specimen: PBMCs, collected around atezolizumab (anti-PD-L1) treatment. The chain combines TRBV6-1 with TRBJ2-2; 10 nucleotides align to TRBD1. This TCR derives from a man aged 65 to 79 with urothelial cancer. CDR3 in amino acids: CASSARQGAGELFF. CDR3 in DNA: TGTGCCAGCAGTGCCCGACAGGGGGCGGGGGAGCTGTTTTTT.